Listed below are T cell receptor beta chains from one sample, sequenced in a study of cytomegalovirus exposure and HLA in healthy donors. Profiling relied on immunoSEQ multiplex PCR, and the TCRdb table lists in-frame clones only, not all of them. The sample holds approximately 150,000 clones, 75% to 85% seen once. The sample consisted of PBMCs. These receptors originate from a man between 45 and 60 years old in good health and CMV-seropositive. CDR3s include the opening cysteine and the closing phenylalanine or tryptophan. Fields, in order: J gene, V gene, D gene, clone size, CDR3 DNA, CDR3 protein. A D gene is named only where the DNA matches it firmly. Not every row has a clone size; where given, it reads once, few, many or a size class.

TRBJ2-1,TRBV4-2,TRBD2,-,TGTGCCAGCAGCTCACAGACTAGCGGGAGCGAGCAGTTCTTC,CASSSQTSGSEQFF
TRBJ1-1,TRBV7-2,-,once,TGTGCCAGCAGCTTAGAAGCGAACCTGAACACTGAAGCTTTCTTT,CASSLEANLNTEAFF
TRBJ2-7,TRBV10-3,-,many,TGTGCCACGGCAGGGTACGAGCAGTACTTC,CATAGYEQYF
TRBJ2-7,TRBV6-5,-,-,TGTGCCAGCAGTCGGACCGGACACTACGAGCAGTACTTC,CASSRTGHYEQYF
TRBJ1-4,TRBV5-1,TRBD1,-,TGCGCCAGCAGCTCCGGGACAGCAAATGAAAAACTGTTTTTT,CASSSGTANEKLFF
TRBJ2-7,TRBV4-3,-,-,TGCGCCAGCAGCCTAGTAGACTATTCGGAGCAGTACTTC,CASSLVDYSEQYF
TRBJ2-3,TRBV29-1,-,-,TGCAGCGCGAGGGAGACACTATACACAGATACGCAGTATTTT,CSARETLYTDTQYF
TRBJ2-5,TRBV5-1,-,-,TGCGCCAGCAGCTTATTCAGGGGATTTCAAGAGACCCAGTACTTC,CASSLFRGFQETQYF
TRBJ1-1,TRBV6-4,-,-,TGTGCCAGCAGTGAGACAAGTTTGACTGAAGCTTTCTTT,CASSETSLTEAFF
TRBJ1-1,TRBV27,-,-,TGTGCCAGCAGTTTACGCGGGACGGTGAACACTGAAGCTTTCTTT,CASSLRGTVNTEAFF
TRBJ2-1,TRBV2,TRBD2,-,TGTGCCAGCATGAGGACTAGCGGGAGCGATGAGCAGTTCTTC,CASMRTSGSDEQFF
TRBJ2-1,TRBV5-1,-,-,TGCGCCAGCAGCTTGTGGCCAGGGGGGAAAGACGGCTCCTACAATGAGCAGTTCTTC,CASSLWPGGKDGSYNEQFF
TRBJ2-2,TRBV10-3,-,-,TGTGCCATCAGTGTCGAGGGGGGAGGGACCGGGGAGCTGTTTTTT,CAISVEGGGTGELFF
TRBJ2-1,TRBV21-1,-,-,TGTGCCAGCAACCTCCACACTAGGCTATGCTCCTACAATGAGCAGTTCTTC,CASNLHTRLCSYNEQFF
TRBJ1-1,TRBV28,TRBD1,-,TGTGCCAGCAGTTGGGACAGGAATATGAACACTGAAGCTTTCTTT,CASSWDRNMNTEAFF